This TCR beta chain was recorded in a study of T cell responses to AZD1222 COVID-19 vaccine (dated by TCRdb to the early 2020s). In terms of the full investigation: TCR sequencing was performed for over 230 trial participants, of whom about 200 were given two doses of AZD1222 and approximately 25 were given two doses of MenACWY control vaccine. Trial participants were enrolled into age subgroups of 18-55, 56-69 and 70-plus years, which contained approximately 150, 28 and 58 TCR-sequenced participants, respectively. Beyond this particular receptor, the publication reports: The vaccine-associated CD4 TCRs covered the entire spike protein, and the dominant responses fell in regions 160-218 and 743-854. In the small 56-69-year group, the increase in depth fell short of significance, most likely because of low power. Because no samples from the day 14 peak response were available, repertoires could be characterized only after the peak T cell response. Conclusions about previously exposed vaccinees were limited because only five to seven AZD1222 recipients were SARS-CoV-2 seropositive at baseline. Most participants were white British and females outnumbered males, and the authors suggested that clonal diversity may have been underestimated. After two AZD1222 doses, spike-specific TCR breadth and depth were significantly higher than at day 0 and than in MenACWY recipients. Reportedly, close to half of the unique spike-specific TCRs recognized epitopes lying outside the regions that are mutated in the B.1.351 and B.1.1.7 variants.

The time point label corresponds to: baseline before first vaccination. Taken with the paper, the label for treatment or condition translates to: meningococcal conjugate vaccine given as trial control. Vaccinee samples came from UK trials COV001 and COV002, including a single-blind randomized controlled phase 2/3 trial of AZD1222 (ChAdOx1 nCoV-19) in healthy adults. For TCRbeta chain sequencing, PBMC samples were collected from trial participants at day 0 and at day 28 after the second dose. The CDR3 regions of human TCRbeta chains were subjected to immunosequencing. The paper's data handling went like this. TCRs in the repertoires were compared against a reference library of SARS-CoV-2-specific TCRs that had been generated with the MIRA antigen-specificity platform. Breadth meant the fraction of unique TCRs that were SARS-CoV-2-associated, whereas depth meant the fraction of total T cells that were SARS-CoV-2-associated. Each spike-specific TCR was assigned to its reactive spike region and to a CD4 or CD8 class using the MIRA data. Log10-transformed breadth and depth values were compared by one-way ANOVA with Sidak's multiple comparisons tests. TCRdb took over this immuneACCESS table, retaining in-frame rearrangements with V and J assigned. Such tables are incomplete; in checked studies, under half of the missing clones stem from an unresolved V gene, and the remainder is unexplained. That table furnishes V, J and clone size, whereas the DNA furnished D and trimming. The sample has about 110,000 clones on record, more than 70% of them singletons. The ten biggest clones cover 3% to 3.5% of the sample.

V loses 6 bases at its end and J loses 6 bases; junction bases beyond the gene matches: 6. The CDR3 runs 14 residues from the cysteine to the phenylalanine. Just CDR3 DNA is preserved here, 42 bases in frame from base 1. CDR1 LNHDA and CDR2 SQIVND were looked up in the germline V gene (reference sequence). For this clone: The target of this receptor is not known. No clone much larger than this one lies a single base away; base qualities are absent.

Here the chain combines TRBV19 and TRBJ1-4, and TRBD1 aligns with 8 junction nucleotides. Here the sequenced sample was peripheral blood, taken on day 0 of MenACWY control vaccination. The receptor comes from an adult in good health. The DNA sequence is as follows: TGTGCCAGTAGGCCACAGGGGGTCGATGAAAAACTGTTTTTT. Translated, this gives CASRPQGVDEKLFF.